The rows below give T cell receptor beta chains drawn from one sample of a study of T-cell memory formation after mild COVID-19. Via MiXCR, TCRdb re-called the 5' RACE reads, giving one row per CDR3 protein. Counted here are a few hundred thousand distinct CDR3 sequences, around 15% occurring once; the ten biggest clones make up 21%. Sequencing was performed on PBMCs or a T cell subset sorted from them (not recorded which). These receptors all come from a man between 18 and 29 years old who had mild COVID-19 (a few samples of this study predate the infection). Cell type and time point are not known. The CDR3 runs from the conserved cysteine through the conserved F or W. The D gene is left open where the match is weak. Clone size is given for some rows only: seen once, a few or many times, or a class if the clone is expanded.

clone_size | d_call | j_call | v_call | cdr3_aa | cdr3_nt
NA | NA | TRBJ1-2 | TRBV5-4 | CASSPARGANGYTF | TGTGCCAGCAGCCCGGCACGGGGGGCAAATGGCTACACATTC
many | NA | TRBJ2-7 | TRBV7-2 | CASSSVGGGAFEQYF | TGTGCCAGCAGCTCCGTTGGTGGGGGGGCCTTCGAGCAGTACTTC
few | NA | TRBJ2-2 | TRBV10-3 | CAISDTSSDTGELFF | TGTGCCATCAGTGACACATCATCGGACACCGGGGAGCTGTTTTTT
NA | NA | TRBJ2-7 | TRBV13 | CASSPPQGTYEQYF | TGTGCCAGCAGCCCGCCTCAGGGAACATACGAGCAGTACTTC
many | NA | TRBJ1-2 | TRBV4-1 | CASSQVRTGYGYTF | TGCGCCAGCAGCCAAGTAAGGACGGGTTATGGCTACACCTTC
NA | NA | TRBJ2-3 | TRBV5-1 | CASALAESTDTQYF | TGCGCCAGCGCTTTAGCGGAAAGCACAGATACGCAGTATTTT
few | TRBD1 | TRBJ1-1 | TRBV12-5 | CASGLVQGGFRTSEAFF | TGTGCTAGTGGTTTGGTACAGGGGGGATTTAGGACCAGTGAAGCTTTCTTT
NA | NA | TRBJ2-5 | TRBV7-7 | CASSPPPGAGTQYF | TGTGCTAGCAGCCCACCCCCCGGGGCGGGGACCCAGTACTTC
NA | TRBD1 | TRBJ1-2 | TRBV28 | CASSFEQGDVYGYTF | TGTGCCAGCAGTTTCGAACAGGGGGATGTCTATGGCTACACCTTC
few | NA | TRBJ2-3 | TRBV6-5 | CASSYWGVGTDTQYF | TGTGCCAGCAGTTACTGGGGGGTCGGCACAGATACGCAGTATTTT
few | NA | TRBJ2-1 | TRBV20-1 | CSARAPKAALNEQFF | TGCAGTGCTAGGGCCCCTAAGGCCGCCCTCAATGAGCAGTTCTTC
NA | NA | TRBJ2-3 | TRBV2 | CASSDPGATDTQYF | TGTGCCAGCAGTGATCCCGGGGCCACAGATACGCAGTATTTT
few | NA | TRBJ1-1 | TRBV5-8 | CASSPAPDKPTEAFF | TGTGCCAGCAGCCCGGCACCAGACAAGCCTACTGAAGCTTTCTTT
few | NA | TRBJ1-3 | TRBV21-1 | CASSKYPGQNSSGNTIYF | TGTGCCAGCAGCAAATATCCGGGACAGAACTCCTCTGGAAACACCATATATTTT
NA | NA | TRBJ2-5 | TRBV4-3 | CASSQEGTGATQYF | TGCGCCAGCAGCCAAGAGGGTACGGGTGCGACCCAGTACTTC
few | TRBD2 | TRBJ2-1 | TRBV5-4 | CASSHIGISGGSNEQFF | TGTGCCAGCAGTCATATCGGGATTAGCGGGGGCTCCAATGAGCAGTTCTTC
NA | NA | TRBJ2-1 | TRBV29-1 | CSVEVTSSNEQFF | TGCAGCGTTGAGGTGACTAGTTCCAATGAGCAGTTCTTC
few | NA | TRBJ1-3 | TRBV12-3/TRBV12-4 | CASPEGGSGNTIYF | TGTGCCAGCCCTGAAGGGGGCTCTGGAAACACCATATATTTT
NA | TRBD1 | TRBJ1-6 | TRBV11-2 | CASRPRGGYSSPLHF | TGTGCCAGCAGACCACGAGGGGGCTATAGTTCACCCCTCCACTTT
few | TRBD1 | TRBJ1-2 | TRBV29-1 | CSVGQDYGYTF | TGCAGCGTGGGACAGGACTATGGCTACACCTTC
once | TRBD1 | TRBJ2-4 | TRBV12-5 | CASGGDRAYGNIQYF | TGTGCTAGTGGTGGGGACAGGGCGTATGGAAACATTCAGTACTTC